This entry concerns a single T cell receptor beta chain. Its antigen remains unknown. This record belongs to a study of T cell responses to AZD1222 COVID-19 vaccine. Looking at the study overall: Pooling covered second doses at about 4 or about 12 weeks. Overall study findings and caveats: Researchers report vaccine-associated CD4 TCRs spanning spike, with dominance at 160-218 and 743-854. Rises in breadth and depth of Spike-specific TCRs came after two AZD1222 doses. Seropositive AZD1222 recipients at baseline numbered only five to seven.

Germline V CDR1 and CDR2: SGDLS, YYNGEE. The CDR3 covers 15 residues. Trimming removed 4 bases from V and 8 bases from J, with 18 bases in between. Produced via immunoSEQ multiplex PCR; TCRdb's table is partial and in-frame only. The repertoire holds approximately 140,000 clones, with around 92% as singletons. This TCR was sampled from an adult in good health. V usage is TRBV9 and J usage is TRBJ1-4; D is perhaps TRBD1 (6 bases). Material: peripheral blood, obtained on day 0 of AZD1222 vaccination. The CDR3 loop reads CASSTTTGLREKLFF. CDR3 bases: TGTGCCAGCAGCACGACGACAGGTTTGAGGGAAAAACTGTTTTTT.